This T cell receptor (beta chain) was identified during a study of T cell responses to AZD1222 COVID-19 vaccine. Whole-study results and caveats: Epitopes outside B.1.351 and B.1.1.7 mutated regions reportedly drew nearly half of spike TCRs. Among vaccine-associated CD4 TCRs, coverage spanned spike, with dominance at 160-218 and 743-854. Females made up more of the donors, who were largely white British, and clonal diversity may have come out too low. In all cases, repertoires were sampled only after the peak T cell response.

This clone was seen just once. No antigen is known for it. Here immunoSEQ multiplex PCR was the method, and the copy in TCRdb shows in-frame clones only, minus some. The sample yields 120,000 or so clones, 92% seen once. This specimen was peripheral blood, taken on day 0 of AZD1222 vaccination. The clonotype originates from an adult in good health.

The CDR3 loop is CASSLTQMNTGELFF. Written as DNA, the CDR3 is TGTGCCAGCAGTTTGACTCAAATGAACACCGGGGAGCTGTTTTTT. V gene TRBV6-6 combines with J gene TRBJ2-2; D remains ambiguous. Germline V gene sequence: CDR1 MNHNY, CDR2 SVGAGI (reference sequence). Trimming cost V 4 bases and J 1 base, with 10 bases left between them. The CDR3 is 15 amino acids.